A single sample is the source of the 25 T cell receptor beta chains below, sequenced in a study. From the RT-PCR reads, TCRdb called clonotypes with MiXCR, one entry per CDR3 protein. The table lists almost 700,000 distinct CDR3 sequences, 13% to 15% of them singletons. Sequenced material: memory CD4+ T cells from blood. The origin of the receptors is a female donor in good health, serving as a healthy control.

This clonotype came up a few times. The chain joins TRBV3-1 to TRBJ1-1; no definite D call. This CDR3 region has 15 residues. The V gene lost 0 bases and the J gene lost 2 bases, with 10 bases spanning the gap. CDR1 is LGHDT and CDR2 is YNNKEL in the germline V gene (reference sequence). The CDR3 bases are TGTGCCAGCAGCCAAGATCCCCGTACCAACACTGAAGCTTTCTTT. The encoded protein is CASSQDPRTNTEAFF.

This chain connects TRBV20-1 to TRBJ1-4, with a possible D match to TRBD1 (5 bases). This CDR3 spans 15 amino acids. CDR1 is DFQATT and CDR2 is SNEGSKA in the germline V gene (reference sequence). V was cut by 3 bases and J by 8 bases, with 19 bases left in between. Here the CDR3 reads CSASGPAPWDEKLFF. CDR3 DNA: TGCAGTGCTAGCGGACCGGCGCCCTGGGACGAAAAACTGTTTTTT.

This clonotype was counted only a few times. The chain couples TRBV7-7 to TRBJ2-6, with 9 bases matching TRBD1. V was clipped by 0 bases and J by 2 bases; unmatched bases: 8. Germline V gives CDR1 SSHAT, CDR2 FNYEAQ (reference sequence). This CDR3 has 19 residues. The chain's CDR3 is CASSLAGETGGPGANVLTF. The CDR3 region has the DNA TGTGCCAGCAGCTTAGCGGGCGAGACAGGGGGACCTGGGGCCAACGTCCTGACTTTC.

This clonotype appeared a few times. The V gene is TRBV30, the J gene TRBJ2-1; D ambiguous. This CDR3 is built from 12 residues. V was shortened by 2 bases and J by 5 bases, with 7 bases between the two germline ends. In germline, CDR1 is GTSNPN, CDR2 SVGIG (reference sequence). This chain's CDR3 is CAWSLLDNEQFF. DNA of the CDR3: TGTGCCTGGAGTCTTCTTGACAATGAGCAGTTCTTC. The entire variable domain, with the rest obtained from reference TRBV30 and TRBJ2-1, is as follows: SQTIHQWPATLVQPVGSPLSLECTVEGTSNPNLYWYRQAAGRGLQLLFYSVGIGQISSEVPQNLSASRPQDRQFILSSKKLLLSDSGFYLCAWSLLDNEQFFGPGTRLTVL.

This sequence joins TRBV9 and TRBJ2-5; D not certain. CDR1 and CDR2 (germline): SGDLS, YYNGEE. The length of the CDR3 is 15 residues. Trimming shortened V by 0 bases and J by 5 bases, and 14 bases separated the two germline ends. The chain's CDR3 is CASSVAERTWETQYF. The CDR3 region has the DNA TGTGCCAGCAGCGTAGCGGAAAGGACGTGGGAGACCCAGTACTTC. Full variable domain (remainder filled in from reference TRBV9 and TRBJ2-5): DSGVTQTPKHLITATGQRVTLRCSPRSGDLSVYWYQQSLDQGLQFLIQYYNGEERAKGNILERFSAQQFPDLHSELNLSSLELGDSALYFCASSVAERTWETQYFGPGTRLLVL.

This clonotype came up many times. The germline gene is not matched at one end of the junction; a read error may be the cause. This chain joins TRBV7-7 and TRBJ2-5; 8 bases map to TRBD1. The CDR3 length is 14 residues. The germline V gene has CDR1 SSHAT and CDR2 FNYEAQ (reference sequence). The CDR3 protein is CASSSWTGKETQYF. Here the CDR3 DNA reads TGTGCTAGCAGCTCGTGGACAGGGAAAGAGACCCAGTACTTC.

In this sample, this clonotype turned up many times. The rearrangement uses TRBV25-1 and TRBJ2-7; no reliable D call. Germline CDR1 is MGHDK and CDR2 is SYGVNS. The CDR3 loop spans 11 amino acids. Trimming removed 8 bases at V and 3 bases at J, with 8 bases between. The CDR3 region has the DNA TGTGCCAGCTTGGACGGCTACGAGCAGTACTTC. It is translated as CASLDGYEQYF.

This chain links TRBV11-1 with TRBJ1-2; 7 nucleotides line up with TRBD1. V was pared by 6 bases and J by 3 bases, with 7 bases of the junction left unmatched. The CDR3 runs to 14 residues. Germline V gene data show CDR1 as SGHAT and CDR2 as FQDESV (reference sequence). The CDR3 bases are TGTGCCAGCAGTCCGGACAGGACCGACTATGGCTACACCTTC. This encodes CASSPDRTDYGYTF. Together with reference TRBV11-1 and TRBJ1-2, the CDR3 gives the full variable domain: EAEVAQSPRYKITEKSQAVAFWCDPISGHATLYWYRQILGQGPELLVQFQDESVVDDSQLPKDRFSAERLKGVDSTLKIQPAELGDSAMYLCASSPDRTDYGYTFGSGTRLTVV.

This clonotype showed up just a few times. The rearrangement uses TRBV7-2 and TRBJ2-7; D is possibly TRBD2 (6 bases). From germline, CDR1 is SGHTA and CDR2 FQGNSA. Trimming removed 1 base at V and 4 bases at J, with 11 bases between. The CDR3 extends over 14 amino acids. The CDR3 reads CASSLGLVSYEQYF. For the CDR3, the DNA is TGTGCCAGCAGCTTAGGACTAGTCTCATACGAGCAGTACTTC. The entire variable domain, with the rest obtained from reference TRBV7-2 and TRBJ2-7, is as follows: GAGVSQSPSNKVTEKGKDVELRCDPISGHTALYWYRQSLGQGLEFLIYFQGNSAPDKSGLPSDRFSAERTGGSVSTLTIQRTQQEDSAVYLCASSLGLVSYEQYFGPGTRLTVT.

This chain connects TRBV15 to TRBJ2-7, with a tentative D call TRBD1 (6 bases). The CDR3 contains 16 residues. CDR1 and CDR2 from the germline V gene are LNHNV and YYDKDF (reference sequence). V was trimmed by 0 bases and J by 4 bases, leaving 16 bases between them. The CDR3 DNA sequence: TGTGCCACCAGCAGAGAGGTTAGGACAGCCAATTACGAGCAGTACTTC. Translation: CATSREVRTANYEQYF.

There are a few counts of this clonotype. J is TRBJ1-2 and V is TRBV12-3 or TRBV12-4, with D possibly being TRBD1 (5 bases). This CDR3 has 14 amino acids. The ends were cut back, 1 base at V and 5 bases at J, with 11 bases in the middle. The CDR3 region is CASSLVGTWYGYTF. CDR3 nucleotides: TGTGCCAGCAGTTTAGTCGGGACCTGGTATGGCTACACCTTC.

V usage is TRBV5-6 and J usage is TRBJ1-2; D call uncertain. The V end was cut by 0 bases, the J end by 4 bases, with 13 bases between. CDR1 is SGHDT and CDR2 is YYEEEE in the germline V gene. The CDR3 length is 15 residues. This CDR3 is CASSLVLVEGYGYTF. As DNA, the CDR3 is TGTGCCAGCAGCTTGGTACTCGTGGAGGGCTATGGCTACACCTTC.

The chain is built from TRBV5-1 and TRBJ1-6; D is unclear. V lost 0 bases and J lost 6, with 13 bases in between. CDR1 is SGHRS and CDR2 is YFSETQ in the germline V gene. There are 16 residues in the CDR3. The CDR3, as DNA: TGCGCCAGCAGCTTGGATGACGCAGGAACTAATTCACCCCTCCACTTT. This sequence encodes CASSLDDAGTNSPLHF.

The CDR3 here is CASSATPNTGELFF. The CDR3 region has the DNA TGTGCCAGCAGTGCCACTCCGAACACCGGGGAGCTGTTTTTT. This chain joins TRBV6-1 and TRBJ2-2, with D hard to call. V gave up 4 bases and J gave up 0 bases, with 6 bases separating them. The length of the CDR3 is 14 residues. Germline CDR1 and CDR2: MNHNS and SASEGT.

This clonotype has a count of ten or more. The gene calls are TRBV5-6 and TRBJ1-5, with D possibly matching TRBD1 (6 bases). CDR3 length equals 16 residues. The germline V and J ends were trimmed by 4 bases and 2 bases, with 16 bases remaining between them. CDR1 is SGHDT, CDR2 YYEEEE, per germline. CDR3 region: CASSAGGGAGNQPQHF. The CDR3 DNA reads TGTGCCAGCAGCGCAGGTGGGGGGGCTGGCAATCAGCCCCAGCATTTT.

This clonotype was seen only once. The V gene is TRBV20-1, the J gene TRBJ2-7; the D gene is possibly TRBD2 (6 bases). The germline V and J ends were trimmed by 1 base and 7 bases, with 14 bases remaining between them. This CDR3 region has 13 residues. Germline V gene lookup returns CDR1 DFQATT and CDR2 SNEGSKA (reference sequence). CDR3 region: CSARVRWGGEQYF. DNA of the CDR3: TGCAGTGCTAGAGTACGCTGGGGAGGAGAGCAGTACTTC.

In its sample, this clonotype was seen many times. CDR3 protein: CASSGPTGESYNEQYF. The CDR3, as DNA: TGTGCCAGCAGCGGACCCACGGGAGAGTCTTACAACGAGCAGTACTTC. The chain recombines TRBV6-5 with TRBJ2-7; possible D gene TRBD2, 6 bases. CDR1 is MNHEY, CDR2 SVGAGI, per germline. This CDR3 region has 16 residues. The V end was cut by 6 bases, the J end by 5 bases, with 23 bases between.

This clonotype was recorded a few times. The chain uses TRBV7-2 and TRBJ2-7; 13 nucleotides line up with TRBD2. Germline loops: CDR1 SGHTA, CDR2 FQGNSA. Losses at the gene ends were 5 bases for V and 3 bases for J; bases not matched to a gene: 7. The CDR3 loop spans 16 amino acids. CDR3 region: CASSNYGTSGNYEQYF. The CDR3 nucleotides are TGTGCCAGCAGCAACTACGGGACTAGCGGGAACTACGAGCAGTACTTC.

This clonotype appeared many times. The chain employs TRBV12-3 or TRBV12-4 and TRBJ2-2, with TRBD2 identical over 8 bases. The V and J ends lost 5 bases and 4 bases, in that order; junction bases with no gene match: 6. This CDR3 spans 15 amino acids. The CDR3 is CASSGAGGPTGELFF. DNA of the CDR3: TGTGCCAGCAGTGGGGCGGGAGGCCCCACCGGGGAGCTGTTTTTT.

Ten or more counts support this clonotype. This rearrangement joins TRBV29-1 to TRBJ1-2; D is undetermined. Germline V gene lookup returns CDR1 SQVTM and CDR2 ANQGSEA. Deletions cut 1 base from V and 5 bases from J, with 17 bases between. The CDR3 runs 15 residues. In nucleotides, the CDR3 is TGCAGCGTTGAAGGGGTGGGGAAGGGAGGATATGGCTACACCTTC. It encodes CSVEGVGKGGYGYTF. The full variable domain, completed using reference TRBV29-1 and TRBJ1-2, is SAVISQKPSRDICQRGTSLTIQCQVDSQVTMMFWYRQQPGQSLTLIATANQGSEATYESGFVIDKFPISRPNLTFSTLTVSNMSPEDSSIYLCSVEGVGKGGYGYTFGSGTRLTVV.

This clonotype was seen a handful of times. This sequence joins TRBV20-1 and TRBJ2-5; 10 bases align to TRBD2. The CDR3 has 15 residues. V trimming: 0 bases; J trimming: 4 bases; junction bases outside the gene matches: 5. Germline V lookup: CDR1 DFQATT, CDR2 SNEGSKA (reference sequence). The CDR3 sequence is CSARDGLAVGETQYF. The CDR3 DNA reads as TGCAGTGCTAGAGATGGACTAGCGGTTGGAGAGACCCAGTACTTC.

With respect to this clonotype: This may come from a read error, since a much larger clone is one base off. This chain joins TRBV20-1 and TRBJ2-5; a weak D match, TRBD2 (5 bases). CDR1 and CDR2 from the germline V gene are DFQATT and SNEGSKA (reference sequence). With 6 bases removed from V and 2 bases from J, the gap between germline ends came to 13 bases. The CDR3 is 13 amino acids. The CDR3 DNA follows: TGCAGTGCCCGGGGTCTCGAACAAGAGACCCAGTACTTC. Encoded protein: CSARGLEQETQYF.

The gene calls are TRBV5-1 and TRBJ2-7; maybe TRBD1 (6 bases). Germline V gives CDR1 SGHRS, CDR2 YFSETQ. This CDR3 comprises 15 residues. V shed 0 bases and J shed 2 bases, with 12 bases lying between them. As DNA, the CDR3 is TGCGCCAGCAGCTTGGATGGGACACCTACCTACGAGCAGTACTTC. Protein: CASSLDGTPTYEQYF.

The gene calls are TRBV3-1 and TRBJ1-4; D not resolved. Germline-derived CDR1 and CDR2 are LGHDT and YNNKEL (reference sequence). The CDR3 totals 15 residues. V lost 3 bases and J 11 bases, leaving 19 bases between the germline ends. The CDR3 region is CASSHPPGVSGKLFF. Here the CDR3 DNA reads TGTGCCAGCAGCCACCCACCAGGAGTCTCCGGGAAACTGTTTTTT.

This clonotype was seen a few times. This sequence joins TRBV9 and TRBJ1-6; D might be TRBD1 (6 bases). The CDR3 runs 15 residues. V gave up 4 bases and J gave up 7 bases, with 15 bases separating them. Looked up from germline, CDR1 is SGDLS and CDR2 is YYNGEE. CDR3: CASSPRGSENSPLHF. The CDR3 DNA reads TGTGCCAGCAGCCCCAGGGGTAGCGAGAATTCACCCCTCCACTTT.